This TCR beta chain was sequenced in a study of cytomegalovirus exposure and HLA in healthy donors. General observations from the study: According to a later analysis, donors in an Asian-associated ancestry cluster reportedly had fewer N-insertions than the roughly 670-donor mean.

In the case of this clone: The antigen is undetermined.

In the PCR, 60 Vbeta and 13 Jbeta primers were used. The protocol was immunoSEQ multiplex PCR, while the TCRdb copy is restricted to in-frame clones and leaves out a portion. The sample data list around 75,000 clones. This CDR3 spans 15 amino acids. Germline CDR1 SGHRS, CDR2 YFSETQ. V lost 4 bases to trimming and J lost 1 base; unmatched junction nucleotides: 6. The sequence was obtained from a man aged 45-60 years in good health and CMV-seropositive. V and J are TRBV5-1 and TRBJ1-1, with 8 bases lining up with TRBD1. The sequencing sample was made of PBMCs. Here the CDR3 DNA reads TGCGCCAGCAGCCTGTCGACAGGGGAGAACACTGAAGCTTTCTTT. It codes for CASSLSTGENTEAFF. The entire variable domain, with the rest obtained from reference TRBV5-1 and TRBJ1-1, is as follows: KAGVTQTPRYLIKTRGQQVTLSCSPISGHRSVSWYQQTPGQGLQFLFEYFSETQRNKGNFPGRFSGRQFSNSRSEMNVSTLELGDSALYLCASSLSTGENTEAFFGQGTRLTVV.